These 26 T cell receptor beta chains share one sample of origin, sequenced in a study of OX40 agonist ivuxolimab in advanced cancers. Clones were sequenced by immunoSEQ multiplex PCR, and TCRdb holds only the in-frame ones, with some missing. This table holds around 10,000 clones, 60% to 85% found once. The sample here was CD4+ or CD8+ T cells sorted from blood, taken in a trial of the OX40 agonist ivuxolimab. These receptors came from an adult with an advanced solid tumor such as melanoma, head and neck, liver or kidney cancer.

The genes are TRBV6-1 and TRBJ1-1, with D unresolved. CDR3 length: 13 residues. In germline, CDR1 is MNHNS, CDR2 SASEGT. V was cut by 5 bases and J by 4 bases, with 11 bases left in between. The CDR3 bases are TGTGCCAGCAGTTATTCCAGGAGCACTGAAGCTTTCTTT. It yields the protein CASSYSRSTEAFF.

Turning to this clone: The germline gene is not matched at one end of the junction; a read error may be the cause. V gene TRBV27 combines with J gene TRBJ2-3; a weak D match, TRBD1 (5 bases). From germline, CDR1 is MNHEY and CDR2 SMNVEV (reference sequence). The CDR3 is 17 residues long. CDR3 DNA: TGTGCCTGCAGTTTTCTCCCCAGGGATGAGTCCACAGATACGCAGTATTTT. It codes for CACSFLPRDESTDTQYF.

CDR3 sequence: CASSLETETQYF. In DNA form, the CDR3 reads TGTGCCAGCAGCTTAGAAACTGAGACCCAGTACTTC. The rearrangement joins TRBV7-9 to TRBJ2-5, with D uncertain. Germline V gene data show CDR1 as SEHNR and CDR2 as FQNEAQ (reference sequence). The CDR3 extends over 12 amino acids. V dropped 1 base and J dropped 5 bases, with 5 bases sitting between them.

This chain connects TRBV7-9 to TRBJ2-5; a weak D match, TRBD2 (6 bases). Trimming left V 0 bases short and J 4 bases short, with 12 bases between. CDR3 length equals 15 residues. CDR1 is SEHNR and CDR2 is FQNEAQ in the germline V gene (reference sequence). The CDR3 bases are TGTGCCAGCAGCTTAGCGCTTGGGGGGAGAGAGACCCAGTACTTC. This translates into CASSLALGGRETQYF.

The rearrangement links TRBV10-1 to TRBJ2-5, with 7 nucleotides matching TRBD2. The trim removed 3 bases at V and 7 bases at J, leaving 5 bases unmatched. The CDR3 length is 13 residues. Germline CDR1 WNHNN, CDR2 SYGVQD (reference sequence). The CDR3 nucleotides read TGCGCCAGCAGTGACCAGTCGGGAGGGACCCAGTACTTC. It specifies CASSDQSGGTQYF.

The chain carries TRBV4-1 and TRBJ2-5; D gene uncertain. The end of the DNA is better explained by TRBJ2-7, so the J call may be wrong. This CDR3 spans 14 amino acids. Germline loops: CDR1 MGHRA, CDR2 YSYEKL. CDR3 residues: CASSTTVQSYEQYF. The CDR3 DNA is TGCGCCAGCTCCACAACAGTCCAATCTTACGAGCAGTACTTC.

By frequency in the sample, this clone is medium-sized. The V and J genes are TRBV15 and TRBJ1-3, with D perhaps matching TRBD1 (6 bases). CDR1 LNHNV and CDR2 YYDKDF come from the germline V gene (reference sequence). The CDR3 is 15 amino acids. The germline V and J ends were trimmed by 0 bases and 6 bases, with 12 bases remaining between them. CDR3 sequence: CATSREDRPLNTIYF. Written as DNA, the CDR3 is TGTGCCACCAGCAGAGAAGACAGGCCCTTAAACACCATATATTTT.

The chain recombines TRBV27 with TRBJ2-7; D is possibly TRBD1 (6 bases). There are 15 residues in the CDR3. The ends were cut back, 6 bases at V and 2 bases at J, with 17 bases in the middle. From germline, CDR1 is MNHEY and CDR2 SMNVEV (reference sequence). CDR3 coding DNA: TGTGCCAGCAGCTGGGGACATCCACAAACCTACGAGCAGTACTTC. It translates to CASSWGHPQTYEQYF.

This chain connects TRBV27 to TRBJ2-7; TRBD1 might be the D (6 bases). The CDR3 has 15 residues. From germline, CDR1 is MNHEY and CDR2 SMNVEV (reference sequence). The ends were cut back, 4 bases at V and 2 bases at J, with 15 bases in the middle. The CDR3 DNA reads TGTGCCAGCAGTTATGAGGGGACATTAGCCTACGAGCAGTACTTC. Translation gives CASSYEGTLAYEQYF.

The rearrangement links TRBV13 to TRBJ2-7; D perhaps matches TRBD1 (7 bases). CDR3 length: 13 amino acids. Per germline, CDR1 PRHDT and CDR2 FYEKMQ (reference sequence). V gave up 6 bases and J gave up 7 bases, with 16 bases separating them. The CDR3 protein is CASSLGQDYEQYF. The CDR3 coding sequence is TGTGCCAGCAGTCTCGGACAGGACTATGAGCAGTACTTC.

The chain combines TRBV5-4 with TRBJ2-1; 10 bases fit TRBD2. CDR1 SGHNT and CDR2 YYREEE come from the germline V gene (reference sequence). This CDR3 comprises 15 residues. V was pared by 3 bases and J by 6 bases, with 6 bases of the junction left unmatched. The CDR3 reads CASSSLGLAPNEQFF. CDR3 DNA: TGTGCCAGCAGCTCTCTGGGACTAGCGCCCAATGAGCAGTTCTTC.

V is TRBV27 and J is TRBJ2-1; the D call may be TRBD1 or TRBD2 (6 bases each). The CDR3 is 14 amino acids. Between the trimmed V and J ends, which lost 2 bases and 5 bases, there was a span of 10 bases. Germline V lookup: CDR1 MNHEY, CDR2 SMNVEV (reference sequence). The CDR3, as DNA: TGTGCCAGCAGTTTAGCGGGACATCACAATGAGCAGTTCTTC. It encodes CASSLAGHHNEQFF.

The J gene is TRBJ2-1, the V gene TRBV12-5; TRBD1 aligns across 7 bases. The CDR3 consists of 17 residues. The V gene's germline CDR1 is LGHNT and CDR2 FRNRAP. V lost 2 bases, J lost 4 bases, and 11 bases stayed unmatched. The CDR3 loop reads CASGLTASGTEYNEQFF. CDR3 nucleotide sequence: TGTGCTAGTGGTTTGACCGCATCCGGGACAGAATACAATGAGCAGTTCTTC.

In DNA, the CDR3 is TGTGCCAGCGGGGACAGGGGATACGAGCAGTACTTC. Amino acid sequence: CASGDRGYEQYF. The chain combines TRBV6-5 with TRBJ2-7; 10 bases are a match to TRBD1. Germline trimming cut 8 bases from V and 4 bases from J; bases unmatched to any gene: 2. CDR1 and CDR2 (germline): MNHEY, SVGAGI. CDR3 length: 12 residues.

This clone qualifies as large. The rearrangement uses TRBV7-9 and TRBJ1-1; D gene uncertain. V was pared by 1 base and J by 4 bases, with 4 bases between. The germline V gene has CDR1 SEHNR and CDR2 FQNEAQ (reference sequence). The CDR3 totals 12 residues. The CDR3 here is CASSLDTTEAFF. The CDR3 DNA is TGTGCCAGCAGCTTAGACACCACTGAAGCTTTCTTT.

DNA for the CDR3: TGTGCCAGCAGCCCCGGGACAGGGTCTGGAAACACCATATATTTT. It is translated as CASSPGTGSGNTIYF. The chain is built from TRBV7-2 and TRBJ1-3; the match to TRBD1 covers 9 bases. The CDR3 length is 15 residues. The trim removed 5 bases at V and 1 base at J, leaving 3 bases unmatched. Germline loops: CDR1 SGHTA, CDR2 FQGNSA. The whole variable domain, remainder taken from reference TRBV7-2 and TRBJ1-3, is GAGVSQSPSNKVTEKGKDVELRCDPISGHTALYWYRQSLGQGLEFLIYFQGNSAPDKSGLPSDRFSAERTGGSVSTLTIQRTQQEDSAVYLCASSPGTGSGNTIYFGEGSWLTVV.

J is TRBJ2-1 and V is TRBV10-1; D is undetermined. The CDR3 has 14 amino acids. Deletions cut 3 bases from V and 4 bases from J, with 10 bases between. Germline V gene sequence: CDR1 WNHNN, CDR2 SYGVQD (reference sequence). The CDR3 DNA reads TGCGCCAGCAGTGAAAATCCCGATTACAATGAGCAGTTCTTC. Protein sequence: CASSENPDYNEQFF.

This clone was observed a few times. V gene TRBV6-1 combines with J gene TRBJ2-2, with a tentative D call TRBD2 (5 bases). Germline loops: CDR1 MNHNS, CDR2 SASEGT. Trimming removed 5 bases at V and 7 bases at J, with 8 bases between. The CDR3 covers 12 residues. This CDR3 reads CASSSEDGELFF. The DNA of the CDR3 is TGTGCCAGCAGTTCGGAGGACGGGGAGCTGTTTTTT.

The chain uses TRBV7-3 and TRBJ2-1, with a tentative D call TRBD2 (6 bases). Trimming stripped 2 bases from V and 6 bases from J, with 20 bases between. Germline loops: CDR1 SGHTA, CDR2 FQGTGA. The CDR3 spans 17 residues. The CDR3 region is CASSLALGGPGGNEQFF. DNA for the CDR3: TGTGCCAGCAGCTTAGCCTTAGGCGGCCCCGGGGGCAATGAGCAGTTCTTC.

The chain joins TRBV11-2 to TRBJ2-1; 10 bases agree with TRBD2. CDR3 length equals 15 residues. CDR1 is SGHAT and CDR2 is FQNNGV in the germline V gene. Losses at the gene ends were 5 bases for V and 5 bases for J; bases not matched to a gene: 6. The CDR3 protein is CASSHPAGGDNEQFF. The CDR3 nucleotides are TGTGCCAGCAGCCACCCAGCGGGAGGGGACAATGAGCAGTTCTTC.

The chain uses TRBV6-4 and TRBJ2-2; D is unresolved. Germline-derived CDR1 and CDR2 are MRHNA and SNTAGT. Trimming removed 0 bases from V and 4 bases from J, with 3 bases in between. The CDR3 consists of 13 residues. The CDR3 spells CASSDSSTGELFF. The CDR3 nucleotides are TGTGCCAGCAGTGACTCTAGCACCGGGGAGCTGTTTTTT.

The V gene is TRBV4-1, the J gene TRBJ1-1; no firm D call. There are 14 residues in the CDR3. The V gene lost 1 base and the J gene lost 5 bases, with 11 bases spanning the gap. Germline lookup yields CDR1 MGHRA and CDR2 YSYEKL. CDR3 protein: CASSQGQRSTEAFF. Here the CDR3 DNA reads TGCGCCAGCAGCCAAGGTCAGCGCAGTACTGAAGCTTTCTTT.

The rearrangement joins TRBV7-9 to TRBJ1-3; the D gene is possibly TRBD1 (6 bases). Germline CDR1 is SEHNR and CDR2 is FQNEAQ (reference sequence). The CDR3 is 16 amino acids. Deletions cut 0 bases from V and 4 bases from J, with 13 bases between. The CDR3 coding sequence is TGTGCCAGCAGCTTAGCCTCAGGGGTGGAAGGAAACACCATATATTTT. Translated: CASSLASGVEGNTIYF.

The chain recombines TRBV5-4 with TRBJ2-6; no reliable D call. CDR1 is SGHNT, CDR2 YYREEE, per germline (reference sequence). The CDR3 totals 17 residues. The germline V and J ends were trimmed by 7 bases and 5 bases, with 22 bases remaining between them. CDR3 residues: CASYIVVPQSRANVLTF. Written as DNA, the CDR3 is TGTGCCAGCTATATTGTCGTACCACAAAGTCGGGCCAACGTCCTGACTTTC.

This chain connects TRBV6-9 to TRBJ1-2; D is perhaps TRBD1 (5 bases). CDR1 MNHGY and CDR2 SVAAGI come from the germline V gene. V lost 4 bases and J 4 bases, leaving 13 bases between the germline ends. There are 14 residues in the CDR3. CDR3 DNA sequence: TGTGCCAGCAGTTTGGGACCTATTAGCTATGGCTACACCTTC. Translated, it gives CASSLGPISYGYTF.

The chain joins TRBV5-1 to TRBJ2-2; D is ambiguous. Per germline, CDR1 SGHRS and CDR2 YFSETQ. The CDR3 spans 13 residues. V lost 4 bases and J 10 bases, leaving 14 bases between the germline ends. This chain's CDR3 is CASSIPPNPELFF. Here the CDR3 DNA reads TGCGCCAGCAGCATCCCCCCGAATCCGGAGCTGTTTTTT.